This T cell receptor beta chain was identified during a study of T-cell reconstitution after alpha-beta-depleted transplantation in children. This clonotype was seen at least ten times. Library preparation (for TCRbeta) was performed with unique molecular identifiers. A single record per CDR3 protein comes from TCRdb applying MiXCR to the PCR reads. The sample includes about 230,000 distinct CDR3 sequences, around 12% seen only once; the top ten take about 2.4%. The CDR3 has 14 residues. Per germline, CDR1 DFQATT and CDR2 SNEGSKA (reference sequence). This chain connects TRBV20-1 to TRBJ1-6; 10 nucleotides align to TRBD1. Sequences were derived from PBMCs from the stem cell graft donor, sampled from the stem cell graft. The sequence was obtained from a human donor who donated a stem cell graft to a child with acute lymphoblastic leukemia. CDR3 loop: CSLFAGTGVSPLHF. The CDR3 bases are TGCAGCCTCTTCGCCGGGACAGGGGTTTCACCCCTCCACTTT.